Shown below are 24 T cell receptor beta chains from a single sample sequenced in a study of control samples from healthy donors and cancer patients. Generated by immunoSEQ multiplex PCR, the TCRdb table keeps only in-frame clones and is missing some. The sample carries under 55,000 clones, around 80% recorded once. The sequencing sample was made of blood. The receptors shown here come from a man aged 65 to 85 in good health.

The chain joins TRBV5-1 to TRBJ2-7; TRBD1 matches 9 bases. CDR1 is SGHRS and CDR2 is YFSETQ in the germline V gene. The V and J ends lost 2 bases and 4 bases, in that order; junction bases with no gene match: 13. The CDR3 covers 17 residues. The CDR3 coding sequence is TGCGCCAGCAGCTTTCAACCACAAAACAGGGGGCGGTACGAGCAGTACTTC. The encoded protein is CASSFQPQNRGRYEQYF.

V and J are TRBV29-1 and TRBJ1-1, with a possible D match to TRBD1 (5 bases). The CDR3 sequence is 11 residues long. V was clipped by 6 bases and J by 2 bases, with 7 bases between them. The germline CDR1 and CDR2 sequences are SQVTM and ANQGSEA. The CDR3 region has the DNA TGCAGCGTGACAGAAAACACTGAAGCTTTCTTT. Translating gives CSVTENTEAFF.

This clone was seen only a few times. The chain joins TRBV5-1 to TRBJ1-2; TRBD1 matches 11 bases. V lost 4 bases, J lost 2 bases, and 4 bases stayed unmatched. The CDR3 loop spans 15 amino acids. The germline V gene has CDR1 SGHRS and CDR2 YFSETQ. The CDR3 sequence is CASSPGDRGNYGYTF. Written as DNA, the CDR3 is TGCGCCAGCAGCCCTGGGGACAGGGGGAACTATGGCTACACCTTC.

This clone has a single count. The chain joins TRBV4-1 to TRBJ2-5, with D maybe TRBD2 (6 bases). V shed 4 bases and J shed 5 bases, with 20 bases lying between them. CDR3 size: 16 residues. Germline lookup yields CDR1 MGHRA and CDR2 YSYEKL. The CDR3 DNA sequence: TGCGCCAGCAGCCTGAGGGTCGCGGGGATCGGCGAGACCCAGTACTTC. Its translation is CASSLRVAGIGETQYF.

This chain connects TRBV6-5 to TRBJ2-7; 10 positions agree with TRBD1. V dropped 7 bases and J dropped 5; count of bases not matched to a gene: 8. The CDR3 runs to 14 residues. Germline assignment: CDR1 MNHEY and CDR2 SVGAGI. The CDR3 DNA sequence: TGTGCCAGCATTCCGGGACAGGGGTGGAACGAGCAGTACTTC. Protein sequence: CASIPGQGWNEQYF.

This clone was seen just once. This chain joins TRBV20-1 and TRBJ2-3; D is unresolved. V lost 3 bases, J lost 6 bases, and 13 bases lay in between. The CDR3 length is 13 residues. Germline CDR1 DFQATT, CDR2 SNEGSKA (reference sequence). The CDR3 here is CSASPEVADTQYF. The CDR3, as DNA: TGCAGTGCTAGTCCTGAGGTCGCGGATACGCAGTATTTT.

The chain employs TRBV27 and TRBJ2-7; no definite D call. The CDR3 loop spans 15 amino acids. The V and J ends lost 4 bases and 0 bases respectively, with 13 bases between them. Germline values: CDR1 MNHEY, CDR2 SMNVEV (reference sequence). CDR3 nucleotides: TGTGCCAGCAGTTCTCCCCAGAGTAGCTCCTACGAGCAGTACTTC. It is translated as CASSSPQSSSYEQYF.

The chain carries TRBV12-3 or TRBV12-4 and TRBJ1-3; no reliable D call. Between the trimmed V and J ends, which lost 3 bases and 3 bases, there was a span of 6 bases. This CDR3 contains 13 residues. The CDR3 DNA is TGTGCCAGCAGTTTGGATAGTGGAAACACCATATATTTT. Translating it yields CASSLDSGNTIYF.

The rearrangement joins TRBV24-1 to TRBJ1-2; no clear D gene. V lost 2 bases and J lost 2, with 8 bases in between. This CDR3 is built from 14 residues. In germline, CDR1 is KGHDR, CDR2 SFDVKD. CDR3 region: CATSDYTSNYGYTF. DNA for the CDR3: TGTGCCACCAGTGATTATACCTCGAACTATGGCTACACCTTC.

The rearrangement uses TRBV12-5 and TRBJ2-3; D assignment may be TRBD1 or TRBD2 (6 bases each). Between the trimmed V and J ends, which lost 10 bases and 1 base, there was a span of 12 bases. CDR1 is LGHNT and CDR2 is FRNRAP in the germline V gene. This CDR3 spans 13 amino acids. CDR3 nucleotide sequence: TGTGCTATAGGAGGGGGTGGCACAGATACGCAGTATTTT. Protein: CAIGGGGTDTQYF.

The chain carries TRBV2 and TRBJ1-5, with 8 bases lining up with TRBD1. The junction had 14 bases not matched to a gene; V was cut back by 6 bases and J by 10 bases. CDR1 and CDR2 from the germline V gene are SNHLY and FYNNEI. The CDR3 loop spans 15 amino acids. CDR3 sequence (DNA): TGTGCCAGCAGGGAGGACAGGGCGGTCGATCGACCCCAGCATTTT. This encodes CASREDRAVDRPQHF.

The chain is built from TRBV30 and TRBJ1-3; D unclear. Germline-derived CDR1 and CDR2 are GTSNPN and SVGIG (reference sequence). V shed 0 bases and J shed 5 bases, with 8 bases lying between them. The CDR3 loop spans 13 amino acids. CDR3 in amino acids: CAWSVNGRNTIYF. The CDR3 DNA reads as TGTGCCTGGAGTGTGAACGGAAGAAACACCATATATTTT. Looking up the rest from reference TRBV30 and TRBJ1-3 gives the full variable domain: SQTIHQWPATLVQPVGSPLSLECTVEGTSNPNLYWYRQAAGRGLQLLFYSVGIGQISSEVPQNLSASRPQDRQFILSSKKLLLSDSGFYLCAWSVNGRNTIYFGEGSWLTVV.

With regard to this clone: Compared with germline, one end of the junction differs, possibly owing to a read error. This sequence joins TRBV28 and TRBJ2-7, with a possible D match to TRBD1 (6 bases). The CDR3 spans 13 residues. Germline V lookup: CDR1 MDHEN, CDR2 SYDVKM. DNA for the CDR3: TGTGCCAGCAGTTCCTCGGATACAGGGAGAGTACGCTTC. Amino acids: CASSSSDTGRVRF.

The rearrangement joins TRBV30 to TRBJ2-1, with TRBD2 matching 7 bases. The CDR3 has 14 amino acids. Germline V gene data show CDR1 as GTSNPN and CDR2 as SVGIG (reference sequence). The V and J ends lost 2 bases and 4 bases, in that order; junction bases with no gene match: 5. The CDR3 sequence is CAWSYGGGYNEQFF. The CDR3 DNA reads as TGTGCCTGGAGTTATGGGGGGGGGTACAATGAGCAGTTCTTC.

J is TRBJ2-3 and V is TRBV7-9; tentatively, D is TRBD1 or TRBD2 (6 bases each). Germline CDR1 is SEHNR and CDR2 is FQNEAQ (reference sequence). The CDR3 is made up of 14 amino acids. V shed 8 bases and J shed 0 bases, with 12 bases lying between them. CDR3 sequence reads: CASARGLSTDTQYF. CDR3 nucleotide sequence: TGTGCCAGCGCTCGGGGGCTTAGCACAGATACGCAGTATTTT. Full variable domain (remainder filled in from reference TRBV7-9 and TRBJ2-3): DTGVSQNPRHKITKRGQNVTFRCDPISEHNRLYWYRQTLGQGPEFLTYFQNEAQLEKSRLLSDRFSAERPKGSFSTLEIQRTEQGDSAMYLCASARGLSTDTQYFGPGTRLTVL.

This chain connects TRBV19 to TRBJ2-5, with 9 nucleotides matching TRBD1. Germline V CDR1 and CDR2: LNHDA, SQIVND (reference sequence). CDR3 length equals 13 residues. V was pared by 10 bases and J by 5 bases, with 8 bases of the junction left unmatched. This CDR3 is CATATGGIETQYF. DNA for the CDR3: TGTGCCACCGCGACAGGGGGAATTGAGACCCAGTACTTC.

This chain links TRBV6-5 with TRBJ2-3; perhaps TRBD2 as D (5 bases). The ends were cut back, 8 bases at V and 1 base at J, with 10 bases in the middle. The CDR3 covers 13 residues. Looked up from germline, CDR1 is MNHEY and CDR2 is SVGAGI. CDR3 coding DNA: TGTGCCAGCGAGGGCCGCGGCACAGATACGCAGTATTTT. Its protein product is CASEGRGTDTQYF.

The J gene is TRBJ1-2, the V gene TRBV30; TRBD1 might be the D (5 bases). The CDR3 runs 16 residues. The germline gives CDR1 GTSNPN, CDR2 SVGIG (reference sequence). The V gene lost 1 base and the J gene lost 4 bases, with 19 bases spanning the gap. CDR3 sequence: CAWSDPGGIPSYGYTF. The CDR3 DNA is TGTGCCTGGAGTGACCCGGGGGGAATACCCTCCTATGGCTACACCTTC.

The chain is built from TRBV6-5 and TRBJ1-2, with D possibly TRBD1 on 5 matching bases. The CDR3 has 14 amino acids. Trimming stripped 2 bases from V and 4 bases from J, with 11 bases between. In germline, CDR1 is MNHEY, CDR2 SVGAGI. For the CDR3, the DNA is TGTGCCAGCAGTTACACGGGACCGAGCTATGGCTACACCTTC. This encodes CASSYTGPSYGYTF.

V usage is TRBV2 and J usage is TRBJ1-1, with D unresolved. The germline V and J ends were trimmed by 7 bases and 6 bases, with 9 bases remaining between them. CDR3 length: 11 amino acids. Germline V lookup: CDR1 SNHLY, CDR2 FYNNEI. CDR3 nucleotides: TGTGCCAGCATGGTAGGAGCTGAAGCTTTCTTT. It yields the protein CASMVGAEAFF.

The chain employs TRBV5-6 and TRBJ2-7; D call uncertain. The CDR3 has 15 amino acids. V lost 4 bases and J lost 2, with 16 bases in between. CDR1 and CDR2 (germline): SGHDT, YYEEEE. The CDR3 sequence: CASSPDPWEAYEQYF. Written as DNA, the CDR3 is TGTGCCAGCAGCCCTGACCCCTGGGAAGCCTACGAGCAGTACTTC.

V and J are TRBV11-3 and TRBJ2-2; D remains ambiguous. The ends were cut back, 5 bases at V and 4 bases at J, with 17 bases in the middle. Per the germline V gene, CDR1 is SGHNT and CDR2 is YENEEA. This CDR3 spans 16 amino acids. CDR3 residues: CASSPTAASTTGELFF. The CDR3 DNA reads TGTGCCAGCAGCCCGACGGCTGCATCTACCACCGGGGAGCTGTTTTTT.

The chain employs TRBV4-2 and TRBJ1-1; D perhaps matches TRBD1 (5 bases). This CDR3 region has 15 residues. The V gene's germline CDR1 is LGHNA and CDR2 YNFKEQ. The V end lost 0 bases, the J end lost 2 bases, and 10 bases lay between the germline ends. The CDR3 sequence is CASSQDWGSNTEAFF. The CDR3 region has the DNA TGTGCCAGCAGCCAAGATTGGGGCAGCAACACTGAAGCTTTCTTT.

This sequence joins TRBV5-1 and TRBJ2-7, with 8 bases lining up with TRBD2. Per the germline V gene, CDR1 is SGHRS and CDR2 is YFSETQ. The ends lost 5 bases at V and 8 bases at J; junction bases unmatched: 9. This CDR3 is built from 13 residues. This CDR3 is CASSPSGSKKQYF. The CDR3 DNA reads as TGCGCCAGCAGTCCCAGCGGGAGTAAGAAGCAGTACTTC. The complete variable domain, with remaining parts taken from reference TRBV5-1 and TRBJ2-7, reads KAGVTQTPRYLIKTRGQQVTLSCSPISGHRSVSWYQQTPGQGLQFLFEYFSETQRNKGNFPGRFSGRQFSNSRSEMNVSTLELGDSALYLCASSPSGSKKQYFGPGTRLTVT.